This TCR beta chain emerged from a study of blood T cell repertoires in COVID-19. The wider study: Acute and convalescent COVID-19 samples came from the United States, Italy and Spain. PBMCs, B-cell-depleted T cells, or T cells were the source of the cDNA or gDNA that made up the material.

Original processing methods: It was from reference gene primer amplification that nucleated cell counts were estimated. The method was immunoSEQ multiplex PCR; TCRdb's version includes in-frame clones alone and lacks a portion of them. V and J calls and clone size are as listed in that table; D and trimming were resolved from the DNA. This table holds 60,000 to 75,000 clones, about 81% found once. The CDR3 runs 12 residues. After removal of 1 base from V and 11 bases from J, the junction contained 3 bases not matched to a gene. In germline, CDR1 is LGHNT, CDR2 FRNRAP. There are a few counts of this clone.

This sequence originates from a human donor in a cohort sampled during active COVID-19. The specimen was peripheral blood. The rearrangement uses TRBV12-5 and TRBJ1-1; 8 nucleotides agree with TRBD1. The CDR3 sequence: CASGLGQGRAFF. CDR3 DNA: TGTGCTAGTGGTTTGGGACAGGGGCGGGCTTTCTTT. The complete variable domain, with remaining parts taken from reference TRBV12-5 and TRBJ1-1, reads DARVTQTPRHKVTEMGQEVTMRCQPILGHNTVFWYRQTMMQGLELLAYFRNRAPLDDSGMPKDRFSAEMPDATLATLKIQPSEPRDSAVYFCASGLGQGRAFFGQGTRLTVV.